The next 12 T cell receptor beta chains were all read from a single sample in a study of spatial heterogeneity in lung cancer. MiXCR, applied by TCRdb to the 5' RACE reads, yields one record per CDR3 protein. The sample lists around 12,000 distinct CDR3 sequences, about 15% occurring once. Time point meaning: sample taken at primary tumor resection. No cell sorting; template was whole RNA from tumor, lung tissue or PBMC. The input for sequencing was PBMCs, taken at surgery. All receptors come from a male donor with early-stage non-small cell lung cancer.

The chain combines TRBV11-2 with TRBJ2-1, with TRBD2 matching over 8 bases. Losses at the gene ends were 5 bases for V and 3 bases for J; bases not matched to a gene: 9. Germline assignment: CDR1 SGHAT and CDR2 FQNNGV. This CDR3 contains 16 residues. CDR3 sequence (DNA): TGTGCCAGCAGCCCAAGATCAGCGGGGGACTACAATGAGCAGTTCTTC. As protein: CASSPRSAGDYNEQFF. The whole variable domain, remainder taken from reference TRBV11-2 and TRBJ2-1, is EAGVAQSPRYKIIEKRQSVAFWCNPISGHATLYWYQQILGQGPKLLIQFQNNGVVDDSQLPKDRFSAERLKGVDSTLKIQPAKLEDSAVYLCASSPRSAGDYNEQFFGPGTRLTVL.

This clonotype showed up just a few times. The rearrangement joins TRBV7-8 to TRBJ1-2; D is uncertain. The CDR3 length is 11 residues. Between the trimmed V and J ends, which lost 5 bases and 3 bases, there was a span of 4 bases. The germline gives CDR1 SGHVS, CDR2 FQNEAQ. CDR3 sequence reads: CASSLDYGYTF. CDR3 in DNA: TGTGCCAGCAGCCTGGACTATGGCTACACCTTC. The full variable domain, rest sourced from reference TRBV7-8 and TRBJ1-2, is GAGVSQSPRYKVAKRGQDVALRCDPISGHVSLFWYQQALGQGPEFLTYFQNEAQLDKSGLPSDRFFAERPEGSVSTLKIQRTQQEDSAVYLCASSLDYGYTFGSGTRLTVV.

By share, this clonotype ranks as large (0.1 to 1%). This chain links TRBV2 with TRBJ2-5; D not certain. V lost 4 bases to trimming and J lost 8 bases, with 5 bases between them. This CDR3 comprises 10 residues. Germline V lookup: CDR1 SNHLY, CDR2 FYNNEI. In DNA, the CDR3 is TGTGCCAGCAGTGTGACTACCCAGTACTTC. It specifies CASSVTTQYF.

This clonotype was counted many times. The chain recombines TRBV6-1 with TRBJ2-7, with 14 bases identical to TRBD2. Trimming took 4 bases from V and 7 from J; bases not matched to a gene: 6. The CDR3 consists of 15 residues. Germline lookup yields CDR1 MNHNS and CDR2 SASEGT. The CDR3 DNA reads as TGTGCCAGCAGTGTCCGGACTAGCGGGGGGCATGAGCAGTACTTC. It yields the protein CASSVRTSGGHEQYF.

This clonotype has a handful of counts. The chain recombines TRBV28 with TRBJ1-5; a possible D gene is TRBD1 (5 bases). Trimming pared 10 bases from V and 5 bases from J, leaving 12 bases between. Germline CDR1 MDHEN, CDR2 SYDVKM. The CDR3 totals 12 residues. DNA for the CDR3: TGTGCCAACAGGCCGTTAGATCAGCCCCAGCATTTT. It yields the protein CANRPLDQPQHF.

The chain carries TRBV10-2 and TRBJ2-5; 15 bases align to TRBD2. Germline CDR1 and CDR2: WSHSY and SAAADI. CDR3 length equals 16 residues. J was trimmed by 5 bases and V by 6 bases; bases with no gene match: 7. The CDR3 nucleotides are TGCGCCAGCAGCTGGACTAGCGGGGGGGCCGGGGAGACCCAGTACTTC. As protein: CASSWTSGGAGETQYF.

Only a few counts were recorded for this clonotype. This sequence joins TRBV28 and TRBJ2-7, with D possibly TRBD1 on 5 matching bases. The CDR3 sequence is 14 residues long. CDR1 MDHEN and CDR2 SYDVKM come from the germline V gene. V lost 2 bases, J lost 3 bases, and 11 bases lay in between. The CDR3 loop is CASSLRLTDYEQYF. The CDR3 region has the DNA TGTGCCAGCAGTTTACGATTGACAGACTACGAGCAGTACTTC.

This clonotype was counted at least ten times. In DNA form, the CDR3 reads TGTGCCAGCAGCGTAAGGACTAGCGGGAACACTCAAGAGACCCAGTACTTC. Translation: CASSVRTSGNTQETQYF. The genes are TRBV9 and TRBJ2-5; 12 bases fit TRBD2. This CDR3 has 17 amino acids. Germline CDR1 SGDLS, CDR2 YYNGEE. The J segment lost 2 bases and the V segment lost 1 base, leaving 6 bases of the junction unmatched.

The J gene is TRBJ2-7, the V gene TRBV4-3; 8 positions agree with TRBD1. This CDR3 has 15 residues. V was pared by 0 bases and J by 2 bases, with 3 bases of the junction left unmatched. CDR1 and CDR2 from the germline V gene are LGHNA and YSLEER. The DNA for the CDR3 is TGCGCCAGCAGCCAAGATGTACAGGGGGCCTACGAGCAGTACTTC. Translating gives CASSQDVQGAYEQYF.

This clonotype was seen only a few times. This chain links TRBV5-1 with TRBJ1-4; D gene ambiguous. There are 14 residues in the CDR3. The V and J ends lost 2 bases and 5 bases respectively, with 10 bases between them. Germline lookup yields CDR1 SGHRS and CDR2 YFSETQ. CDR3 sequence reads: CASSFGGLNEKLFF. CDR3 in DNA: TGCGCCAGCAGCTTCGGTGGATTGAATGAAAAACTGTTTTTT.

J is TRBJ2-1 and V is TRBV24-1, with unresolved D. CDR1 and CDR2 from the germline V gene are KGHDR and SFDVKD. There are 14 residues in the CDR3. The germline V and J ends were trimmed by 1 base and 5 bases, with 8 bases remaining between them. DNA of the CDR3: TGTGCCACCAGTGATTTTAATCGGGACAATGAGCAGTTCTTC. This translates into CATSDFNRDNEQFF.

The chain recombines TRBV10-3 with TRBJ2-1; 9 positions agree with TRBD1. The CDR3 sequence is 16 residues long. Trimming cost V 6 bases and J 7 bases; bases outside gene matches: 13. Germline V gene data show CDR1 as ENHRY and CDR2 as SYGVKD. CDR3 amino acids: CAISPLRDRERNEQFF. The CDR3 DNA sequence: TGTGCCATCAGCCCCCTCCGGGACAGGGAAAGAAATGAGCAGTTCTTC.